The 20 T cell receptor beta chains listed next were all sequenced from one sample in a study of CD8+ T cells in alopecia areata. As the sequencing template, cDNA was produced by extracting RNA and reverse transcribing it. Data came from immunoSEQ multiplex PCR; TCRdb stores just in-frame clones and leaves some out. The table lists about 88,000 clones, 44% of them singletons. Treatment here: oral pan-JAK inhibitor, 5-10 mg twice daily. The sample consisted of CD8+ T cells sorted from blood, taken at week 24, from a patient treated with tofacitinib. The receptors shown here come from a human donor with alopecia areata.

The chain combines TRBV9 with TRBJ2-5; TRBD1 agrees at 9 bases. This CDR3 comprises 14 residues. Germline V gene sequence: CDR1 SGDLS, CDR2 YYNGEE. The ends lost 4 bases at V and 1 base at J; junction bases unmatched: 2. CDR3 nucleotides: TGTGCCAGCAGCTTACAGGGGGCCCAAGAGACCCAGTACTTC. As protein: CASSLQGAQETQYF.

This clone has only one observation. The CDR3 coding sequence is TGTGCCAGCAGCCTCCAGGGAGGGGGCTCCTACGAGCAGTACTTC. It is translated as CASSLQGGGSYEQYF. The rearrangement joins TRBV9 to TRBJ2-5; TRBD2 might be the D (7 bases). TRBJ2-7 matches the DNA end more closely, so the J call is doubtful. This CDR3 comprises 15 residues. Per the germline V gene, CDR1 is SGDLS and CDR2 is YYNGEE.

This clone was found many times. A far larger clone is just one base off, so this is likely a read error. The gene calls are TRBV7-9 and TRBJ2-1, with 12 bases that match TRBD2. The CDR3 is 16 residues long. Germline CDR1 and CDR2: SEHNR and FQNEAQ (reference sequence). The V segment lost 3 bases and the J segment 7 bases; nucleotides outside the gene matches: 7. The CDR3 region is CASSLVPSGRGNEQFF. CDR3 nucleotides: TGTGCCAGCAGCTTGGTTCCTAGCGGGAGGGGGAATGAGCAGTTCTTC.

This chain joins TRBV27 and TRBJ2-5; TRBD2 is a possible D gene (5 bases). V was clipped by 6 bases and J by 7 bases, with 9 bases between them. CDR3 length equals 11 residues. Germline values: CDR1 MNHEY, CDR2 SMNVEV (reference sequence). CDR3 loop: CASRRGMTQYF. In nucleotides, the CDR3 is TGTGCCAGCAGGAGAGGGATGACCCAGTACTTC.

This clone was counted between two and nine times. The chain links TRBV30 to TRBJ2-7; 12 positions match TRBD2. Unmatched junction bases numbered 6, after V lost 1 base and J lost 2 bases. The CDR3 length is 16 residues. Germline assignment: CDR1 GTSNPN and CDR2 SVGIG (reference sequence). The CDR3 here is CAWSARTSGTAYEQYF. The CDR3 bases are TGTGCCTGGAGTGCGCGGACTAGCGGGACCGCCTACGAGCAGTACTTC.

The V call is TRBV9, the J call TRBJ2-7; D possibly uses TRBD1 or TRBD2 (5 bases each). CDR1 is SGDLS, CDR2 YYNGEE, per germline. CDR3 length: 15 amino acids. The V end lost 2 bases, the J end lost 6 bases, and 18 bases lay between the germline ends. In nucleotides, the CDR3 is TGTGCCAGCAGCGTTGGGACGGACAAAGCTTCCGAGCAGTACTTC. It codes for CASSVGTDKASEQYF. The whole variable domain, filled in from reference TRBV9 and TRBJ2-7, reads DSGVTQTPKHLITATGQRVTLRCSPRSGDLSVYWYQQSLDQGLQFLIQYYNGEERAKGNILERFSAQQFPDLHSELNLSSLELGDSALYFCASSVGTDKASEQYFGPGTRLTVT.

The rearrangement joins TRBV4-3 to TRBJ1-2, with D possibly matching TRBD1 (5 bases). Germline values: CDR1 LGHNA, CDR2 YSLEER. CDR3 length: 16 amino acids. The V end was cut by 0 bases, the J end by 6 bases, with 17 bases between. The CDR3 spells CASSQEFRPDNNGYTF. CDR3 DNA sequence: TGCGCCAGCAGCCAAGAATTCAGGCCGGACAATAATGGCTACACCTTC.

The CDR3 protein is CASSEWDRANEQFF. The CDR3 nucleotides read TGTGCCAGCAGCGAATGGGACAGGGCCAATGAGCAGTTCTTC. The chain couples TRBV7-2 to TRBJ2-1; TRBD1 matches at 9 bases. The CDR3 length is 14 residues. The germline V gene encodes CDR1 SGHTA and CDR2 FQGNSA. The V and J ends lost 5 bases and 6 bases, in that order; junction bases with no gene match: 5.

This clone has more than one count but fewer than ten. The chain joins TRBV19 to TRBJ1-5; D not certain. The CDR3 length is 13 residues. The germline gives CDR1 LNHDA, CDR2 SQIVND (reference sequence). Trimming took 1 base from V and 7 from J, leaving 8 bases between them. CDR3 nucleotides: TGTGCCAGTAGTATAGGTTTGGCCCAGCCCCAGCATTTT. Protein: CASSIGLAQPQHF.

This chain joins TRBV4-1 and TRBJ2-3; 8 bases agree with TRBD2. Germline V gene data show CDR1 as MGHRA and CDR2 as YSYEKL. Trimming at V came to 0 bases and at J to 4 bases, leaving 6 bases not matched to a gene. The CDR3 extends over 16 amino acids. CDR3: CASSQEPAGVPDTQYF. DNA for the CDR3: TGCGCCAGCAGCCAAGAGCCAGCGGGAGTCCCAGATACGCAGTATTTT.

The CDR3 is CAWSVNIFNQPQHF. The CDR3 coding sequence is TGTGCCTGGAGTGTTAACATCTTCAATCAGCCCCAGCATTTT. The V gene is TRBV30, the J gene TRBJ1-5; D ambiguous. V lost 0 bases, J lost 3 bases, and 9 bases lay in between. Germline V gene data show CDR1 as GTSNPN and CDR2 as SVGIG (reference sequence). This CDR3 spans 14 amino acids.

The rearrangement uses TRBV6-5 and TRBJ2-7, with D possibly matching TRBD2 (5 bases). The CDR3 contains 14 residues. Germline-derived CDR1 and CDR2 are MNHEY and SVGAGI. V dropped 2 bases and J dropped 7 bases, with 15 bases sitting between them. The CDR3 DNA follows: TGTGCCAGCAGTTACCAAGGGATGGGGAGTGAGCAGTACTTC. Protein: CASSYQGMGSEQYF.

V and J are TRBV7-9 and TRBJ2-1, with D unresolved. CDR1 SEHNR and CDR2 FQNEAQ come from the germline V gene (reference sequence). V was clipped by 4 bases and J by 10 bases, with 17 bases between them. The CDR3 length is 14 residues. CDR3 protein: CASSSGYSSYEQFF. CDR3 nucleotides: TGTGCCAGCAGCTCCGGCTACAGTTCCTACGAGCAGTTCTTC.

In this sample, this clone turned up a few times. The CDR3 here is CASSVPSGEGSYEQYF. The CDR3 coding sequence is TGTGCCAGCAGCGTACCTAGCGGAGAGGGGTCCTACGAGCAGTACTTC. The chain carries TRBV9 and TRBJ2-7, with TRBD2 matching 7 bases. Germline values: CDR1 SGDLS, CDR2 YYNGEE. The CDR3 is 16 amino acids. Trimming at V came to 1 base and at J to 1 base, leaving 8 bases not matched to a gene. Combining the CDR3 with reference TRBV9 and TRBJ2-7 gives the whole variable domain DSGVTQTPKHLITATGQRVTLRCSPRSGDLSVYWYQQSLDQGLQFLIQYYNGEERAKGNILERFSAQQFPDLHSELNLSSLELGDSALYFCASSVPSGEGSYEQYFGPGTRLTVT.

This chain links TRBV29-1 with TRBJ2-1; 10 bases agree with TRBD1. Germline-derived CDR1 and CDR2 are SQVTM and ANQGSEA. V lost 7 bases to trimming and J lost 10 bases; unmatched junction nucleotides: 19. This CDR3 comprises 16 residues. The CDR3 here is CSAPATWDRGTSEQFF. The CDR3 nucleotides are TGCAGCGCCCCGGCGACGTGGGACAGGGGCACTAGCGAGCAGTTCTTC.

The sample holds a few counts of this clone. The CDR3: CAWGRVITEAFF. The CDR3 DNA reads TGTGCCTGGGGCAGGGTAATCACTGAAGCTTTCTTT. The chain employs TRBV30 and TRBJ1-1; possible D gene TRBD1, 5 bases. CDR1 and CDR2 from the germline V gene are GTSNPN and SVGIG (reference sequence). The CDR3 is 12 residues long. The germline V and J ends were trimmed by 5 bases and 4 bases, with 11 bases remaining between them.

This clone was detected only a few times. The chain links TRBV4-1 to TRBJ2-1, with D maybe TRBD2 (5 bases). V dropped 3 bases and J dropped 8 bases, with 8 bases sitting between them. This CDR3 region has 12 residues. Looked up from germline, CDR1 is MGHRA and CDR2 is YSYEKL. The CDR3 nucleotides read TGCGCCAGCAGCCAGGGAGTTGATGAGCAGTTCTTC. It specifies CASSQGVDEQFF.

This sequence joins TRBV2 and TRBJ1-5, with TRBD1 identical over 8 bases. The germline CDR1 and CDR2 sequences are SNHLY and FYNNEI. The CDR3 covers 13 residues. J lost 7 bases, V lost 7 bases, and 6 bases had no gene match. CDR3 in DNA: TGTGCCAGCAAAACGACAGGGGCACAGCCCCAGCATTTT. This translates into CASKTTGAQPQHF.

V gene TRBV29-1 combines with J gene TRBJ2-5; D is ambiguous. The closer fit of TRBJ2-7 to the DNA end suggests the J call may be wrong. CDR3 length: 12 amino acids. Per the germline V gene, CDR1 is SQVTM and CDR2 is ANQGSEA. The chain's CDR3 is CSAVAGFYEQYF. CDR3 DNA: TGCAGCGCTGTGGCTGGGTTCTACGAGCAGTACTTC.

The CDR3 DNA follows: TGTGCCAGCAGTTTACGGGCAGGGGGTGATCAGCCCCAGCATTTT. This sequence encodes CASSLRAGGDQPQHF. The chain has TRBV27 and TRBJ1-5, with 7 nucleotides matching TRBD1. The CDR3 totals 15 residues. Unmatched junction bases numbered 6, after V lost 2 bases and J lost 5 bases. The germline V gene encodes CDR1 MNHEY and CDR2 SMNVEV (reference sequence).